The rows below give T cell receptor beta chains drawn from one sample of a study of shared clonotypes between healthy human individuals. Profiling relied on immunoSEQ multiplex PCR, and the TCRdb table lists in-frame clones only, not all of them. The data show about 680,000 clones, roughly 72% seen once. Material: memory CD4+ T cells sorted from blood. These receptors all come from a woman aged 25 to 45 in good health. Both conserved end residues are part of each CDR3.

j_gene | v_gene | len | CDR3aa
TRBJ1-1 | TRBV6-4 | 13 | CASSHNMNTEAFF
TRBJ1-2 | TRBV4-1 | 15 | CASSRPGQNDYGYTF
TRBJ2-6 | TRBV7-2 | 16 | CASSLDGASGANVLTF
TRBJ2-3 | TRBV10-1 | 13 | CASSETRGNTQYF
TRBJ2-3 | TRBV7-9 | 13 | CASSALKTDTQYF
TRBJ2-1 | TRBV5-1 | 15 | CASSFGDRDGSEQFF
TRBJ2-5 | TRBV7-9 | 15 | CASSSTGMGWETQYF
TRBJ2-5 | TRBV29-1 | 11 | CSVSSQETQYF
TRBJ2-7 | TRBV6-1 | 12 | CASSESIYEQYF
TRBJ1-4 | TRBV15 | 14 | CATSRPPSNEKLFF
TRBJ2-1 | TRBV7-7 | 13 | CASSSTLGYEQFF
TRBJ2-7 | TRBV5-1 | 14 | CASSLYTGSYEQYF
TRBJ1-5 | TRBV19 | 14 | CASSLPYSNQPQHF
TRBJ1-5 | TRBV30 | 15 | CAWSTGTGRNQPQHF
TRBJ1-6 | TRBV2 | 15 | CASSYSSSYNSPLHF
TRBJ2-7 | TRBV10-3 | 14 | CAISWDRSAYEQYF
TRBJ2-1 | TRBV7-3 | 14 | CASSPLGGGNEQFF
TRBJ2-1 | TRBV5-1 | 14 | CASSPGTGNLEQFF
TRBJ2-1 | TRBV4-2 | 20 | CASSQDGAAGVVHRDNEQFF
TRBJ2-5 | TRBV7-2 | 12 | CASGLEGVTQYF
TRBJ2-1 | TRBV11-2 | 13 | CASSSGVWDEQFF
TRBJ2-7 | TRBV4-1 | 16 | CASSQDRTSGSYEQYF
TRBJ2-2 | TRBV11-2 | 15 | CASSFLTGPTGELFF
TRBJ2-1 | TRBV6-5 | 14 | CASSKGQLLNEQFF
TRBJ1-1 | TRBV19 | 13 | CASRNRDRGPAFF
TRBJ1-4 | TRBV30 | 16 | CAWRDHPTGPFEKLFF
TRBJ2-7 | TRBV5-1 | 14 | CASSLAAALYEQYF
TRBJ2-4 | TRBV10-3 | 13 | CAISDGSYNIQYF
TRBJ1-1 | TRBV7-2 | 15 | CASSLGRARGTEAFF
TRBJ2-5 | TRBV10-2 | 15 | CASRARTSGTETQYF
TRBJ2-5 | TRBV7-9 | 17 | CASSLVYGAWSGETQYF
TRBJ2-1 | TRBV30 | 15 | CAWSSELAGYNEQFF
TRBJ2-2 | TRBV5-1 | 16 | CASSLVQGRNTGELFF
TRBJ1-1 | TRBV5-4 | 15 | CASSLPTGGRTEAFF
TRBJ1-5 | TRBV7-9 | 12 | CASSRFNQPQHF
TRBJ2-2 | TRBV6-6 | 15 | CASSYKGARSGELFF
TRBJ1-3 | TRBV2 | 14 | CASSKGGYGNTIYF
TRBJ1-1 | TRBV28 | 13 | CASRGVGDTEAFF
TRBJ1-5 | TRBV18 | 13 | CASSVDRTQPQHF
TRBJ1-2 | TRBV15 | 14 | CATSLDAANYGYTF
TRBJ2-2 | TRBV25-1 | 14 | CASSPMGVTGELFF
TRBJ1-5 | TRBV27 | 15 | CASRRGGRSPQPQHF
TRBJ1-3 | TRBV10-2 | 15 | CASRTGISSGNTIYF
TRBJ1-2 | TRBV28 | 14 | CASSLSASPYGYTF
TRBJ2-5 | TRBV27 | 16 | CASRRTGQGTREAQYF
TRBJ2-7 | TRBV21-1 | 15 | CASSKDGQDSSEQYF
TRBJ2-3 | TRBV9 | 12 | CASSVGTDTQYF
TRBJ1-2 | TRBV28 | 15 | CASSVTGGRGYGYTF
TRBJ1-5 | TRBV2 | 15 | CASNGESGSNQPQHF
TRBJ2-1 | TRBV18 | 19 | CPSSPRTSGSLRARNEQFF
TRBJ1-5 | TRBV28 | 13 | CASKRPDHQPQHF
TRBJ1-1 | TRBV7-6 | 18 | CASSSPPARALRGTEAFF
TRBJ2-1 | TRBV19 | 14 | CASSQLLGYNEQFF
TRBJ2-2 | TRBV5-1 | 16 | CASRQRQFGATGELFF
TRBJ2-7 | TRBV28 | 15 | CASSFRLAGLYEQYF
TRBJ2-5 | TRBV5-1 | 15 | CASSPFGRGVETQYF